A selection of T cell receptor beta chains follows, all from one sample in a study of high-grade serous ovarian cancer treatment subgroups. Sequenced by immunoSEQ multiplex PCR; TCRdb stores in-frame clones only, minus some. The profile shows roughly 8,700 clones, around 72% of them singletons. Sequencing input: tumor tissue. Receptors originate from a human donor with high-grade serous ovarian cancer. Each CDR3 is given with its conserved first and last residue.

v_gene	j_gene	CDR3aa
TRBV7-2	TRBJ2-7	CASSLALGGRAKYEQYF
TRBV18	TRBJ2-7	CASSPSADRGYQTYEQYF
TRBV9	TRBJ1-1	CASSAIRDGEAFF
TRBV7-2	TRBJ2-1	CASSLQLRSIYNEQFF
TRBV19	TRBJ2-3	CASSTLGDTDTQYF
TRBV19	TRBJ2-1	CASERLESNEQFF
TRBV9	TRBJ1-4	CASSVEGTNEKLFF
TRBV15	TRBJ2-5	CATSRDKTSEETQYF
TRBV19	TRBJ1-6	CASRNDRGSNSPLHF
TRBV11-3	TRBJ2-7	CASSSSHRGEAEQYF
TRBV28	TRBJ2-3	CASKGQTPTDTQYF
TRBV6-5	TRBJ2-1	CTSRETSGNEQFF
TRBV11-2	TRBJ2-7	CASSFDLAGGREQYF
TRBV6-5	TRBJ1-5	CASTPDRGVAQPQHF
TRBV18	TRBJ1-2	CASSRQGDGYTF
TRBV2	TRBJ2-1	CASSDTLAGVDEQFF
TRBV5-1	TRBJ2-5	CASSLTGHETQYF
TRBV6-4	TRBJ2-1	CASSDSSLDANEQFF
TRBV18	TRBJ2-1	CASSPSWERNEQFF
TRBV19	TRBJ2-1	CASSIDRPGLLHEQFF
TRBV2	TRBJ1-1	CASTKQGGLGTEAFF
TRBV7-9	TRBJ2-3	CASSRHDNPSTDTQYF
TRBV28	TRBJ1-2	CASRYGGGGNYGYTF
TRBV5-5	TRBJ2-2	CASSLDWGVAGELFF
TRBV7-9	.	CASSLDWGRDEQYF
TRBV6-5	TRBJ1-1	CASLRWENTEAFF
TRBV2	TRBJ2-5	CASSELTSPQETQYF
TRBV6-5	TRBJ2-1	CASSYRPLGLPNEQFF
TRBV7-3	TRBJ2-1	CASSPNGGSSYNEQFF
TRBV5-1	TRBJ2-5	CASSSLAGGPETQYF
TRBV5-1	TRBJ1-1	CASSLGPNTEAFF
TRBV29-1	TRBJ2-7	CSAGRGSYEQYF
TRBV5-4	TRBJ2-7	CASSSGRVPYEQYF
TRBV29-1	TRBJ2-7	CSVETRARQGAYEQYF
TRBV10-1	TRBJ2-2	CASTPGTGDTGELFF
TRBV5-4	.	CASSKTGFGEQYF
TRBV7-2	TRBJ2-5	CASSPPSQETQYF
TRBV10-2	TRBJ1-4	CARKTGRNATNEKLFF
TRBV4-2	.	CASSQERTVYEQYF
TRBV7-6	TRBJ2-3	CASSPRGDTQYF
TRBV28	TRBJ2-7	CASSFQGLGSYEQYF
TRBV7-8	TRBJ2-7	CASSLASPEQYF
TRBV14	TRBJ1-1	CASKSGTGLNTEAFF
TRBV11-2	.	CASSLDRDEQYF
TRBV10-2	TRBJ2-7	CASSETRTGDYEQYF
TRBV29-1	TRBJ1-2	CSVADYGYTF
TRBV11-2	TRBJ2-2	CASIRTSGITGELFF
TRBV7-2	TRBJ1-5	CASSKTGQGNQPQHF
TRBV5-4	TRBJ2-7	CASSKTGFGEQYF
TRBV6-1	TRBJ1-3	CASIKGVTGNTIYF
TRBV9	TRBJ2-3	CASSVGGAVDTQYF
TRBV4-2	TRBJ2-1	CASSPGGPHNEQFF
TRBV11-1	TRBJ2-7	CASSTGTSYYEQYF
TRBV5-4	TRBJ2-3	CASSSQGTDTQYF
TRBV11-2	TRBJ2-1	CASSFPPGLATEQFF
TRBV5-4	TRBJ1-3	CASSLAAGTPGNTIYF
TRBV9	TRBJ2-7	CASSVAGGVYEQYF
TRBV20-1	TRBJ1-1	CSARDYTEAFF
TRBV14	TRBJ1-1	CASSQVGGTEAFF
TRBV5-5	TRBJ2-7	CASSLSPGALVGEQYF